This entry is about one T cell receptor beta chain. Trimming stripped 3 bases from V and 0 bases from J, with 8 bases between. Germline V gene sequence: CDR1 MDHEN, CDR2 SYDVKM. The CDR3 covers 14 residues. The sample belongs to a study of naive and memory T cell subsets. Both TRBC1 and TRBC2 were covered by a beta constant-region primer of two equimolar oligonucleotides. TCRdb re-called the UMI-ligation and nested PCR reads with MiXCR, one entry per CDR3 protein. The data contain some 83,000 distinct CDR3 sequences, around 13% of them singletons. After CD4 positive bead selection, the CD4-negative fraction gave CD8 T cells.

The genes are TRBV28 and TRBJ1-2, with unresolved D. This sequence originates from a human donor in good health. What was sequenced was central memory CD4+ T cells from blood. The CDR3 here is CASSFTTTNYGYTF. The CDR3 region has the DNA TGTGCCAGCAGTTTTACCACCACTAACTATGGCTACACCTTC.